These T cell receptor beta chains were read from a single sample in a study of OX40 agonist ivuxolimab in advanced cancers. The method was immunoSEQ multiplex PCR; TCRdb's version includes in-frame clones alone and lacks a portion of them. The profile shows some 49,000 clones, 85% of them singletons. Sequencing was performed on CD4+ or CD8+ T cells sorted from blood, taken in a trial of the OX40 agonist ivuxolimab. The receptor source for this set is an adult with an advanced solid tumor such as melanoma, head and neck, liver or kidney cancer. The CDR3 runs from the conserved cysteine through the conserved F or W. D genes are given only for firm matches. Rows may omit the clone size; those that give it use once, few, many or a size class.

TRBD1	-	TRBV9	TRBJ2-1	TGTGCCAGCAGCTCCCCGGGGGGACAGGGGAGGCATGAGCAGTTCTTC	CASSSPGGQGRHEQFF
-	-	TRBV4-3	TRBJ1-2	TGCGCCAGCAGCCAAGATCGGAACGGTTACGATGGCTACACCTTC	CASSQDRNGYDGYTF
TRBD1	-	TRBV2	TRBJ2-1	TGTGCCAGCAGTCCGATCGGGACAGGGGAAAGTGAGCAGTTCTTC	CASSPIGTGESEQFF
TRBD2	-	TRBV2	TRBJ2-3	TGTGCCAGCAGTGACCCAGCGGGACCTAGCACAGATACGCAGTATTTT	CASSDPAGPSTDTQYF
-	once	TRBV6-5	TRBJ1-2	TGTGCCAGCAGTTCCCCCCTGACGGCGCCGGACGGCTACACCTTC	CASSSPLTAPDGYTF
-	-	TRBV4-2	TRBJ1-1	TGTGCCAGCAGCCAACTGGGAGGAATGAACACTGAAGCTTTCTTT	CASSQLGGMNTEAFF
-	once	TRBV5-4	TRBJ1-1	TGTGCCAGCAGCTTTCAGGGAACCTCTGAAGCTTTCTTT	CASSFQGTSEAFF
-	-	TRBV13	TRBJ1-6	TGTGCCAGCAGCACGGAAATGGATTCTCATTCACCCCTCCACTTT	CASSTEMDSHSPLHF
-	once	TRBV4-3	TRBJ1-1	TGCGCCAGCAGCCAAGATATTCAGGATTTGAACACTGAAGCTTTCTTT	CASSQDIQDLNTEAFF
-	-	TRBV4-3	TRBJ1-1	TGCGCCAGCAGCCAAGATCAAGCCTCGGGGCCGAACACTGAAGCTTTCTTT	CASSQDQASGPNTEAFF
-	-	TRBV30	TRBJ2-7	TGTGCCTGGAATCTGGGGGCGGGGTACTACGAGCAGTACTTC	CAWNLGAGYYEQYF
-	-	TRBV9	TRBJ2-3	TGTGCCAGCAGCGTCGATCTAGGGGTGGGGAGCACAGATACGCAGTATTTT	CASSVDLGVGSTDTQYF
-	-	TRBV11-3	TRBJ2-3	TGTGCCAGCAGCCCGCGGGACACAGATACGCAGTATTTT	CASSPRDTDTQYF
-	-	TRBV27	TRBJ2-1	TGTGCCAGCACTCTGGCGGGCGGGGGCCGCTACAATGAGCAGTTCTTC	CASTLAGGGRYNEQFF
TRBD1	once	TRBV5-4	TRBJ1-6	TGTGCCAGCAGCTTAGTAGGACAGGGAATCTCACCCCTCCACTTT	CASSLVGQGISPLHF
TRBD1	-	TRBV27	TRBJ1-1	TGTGCCAGCAGTGCCGGGACAGGAGGTGAAGCTTTCTTT	CASSAGTGGEAFF
TRBD1	-	TRBV7-8	TRBJ1-1	TGTGCCAGCAGCTTAGACCCACAGGGGACCGGTGTTTGGAACACTGAAGCTTTCTTT	CASSLDPQGTGVWNTEAFF
TRBD2	-	TRBV15	TRBJ2-2	TGTGCCACCTTAGCGGGGCGCACCGGGGAGCTGTTTTTT	CATLAGRTGELFF
-	-	TRBV11-2	TRBJ1-3	TGTGCCAGCAGCTTAGAGATCGGGGGAACAGGGTCTAGAAACACCATATATTTT	CASSLEIGGTGSRNTIYF
-	-	TRBV28	TRBJ1-2	TGTGCCAGCAGTTACCAATGGTTGGGAGGCTACACCTTC	CASSYQWLGGYTF
-	-	TRBV11-2	TRBJ2-2	TGTGCCAGCAGCTTCACAGGGTTCGGGGAGCTGTTTTTT	CASSFTGFGELFF
-	-	TRBV15	TRBJ1-1	TGTGCCACCAGCGGCACAGGGAACACTGAAGCTTTCTTT	CATSGTGNTEAFF
TRBD2	-	TRBV5-8	TRBJ2-1	TGTGCCAGCAGCTTTAGAGCGGGGGTATACAATGAGCAGTTCTTC	CASSFRAGVYNEQFF